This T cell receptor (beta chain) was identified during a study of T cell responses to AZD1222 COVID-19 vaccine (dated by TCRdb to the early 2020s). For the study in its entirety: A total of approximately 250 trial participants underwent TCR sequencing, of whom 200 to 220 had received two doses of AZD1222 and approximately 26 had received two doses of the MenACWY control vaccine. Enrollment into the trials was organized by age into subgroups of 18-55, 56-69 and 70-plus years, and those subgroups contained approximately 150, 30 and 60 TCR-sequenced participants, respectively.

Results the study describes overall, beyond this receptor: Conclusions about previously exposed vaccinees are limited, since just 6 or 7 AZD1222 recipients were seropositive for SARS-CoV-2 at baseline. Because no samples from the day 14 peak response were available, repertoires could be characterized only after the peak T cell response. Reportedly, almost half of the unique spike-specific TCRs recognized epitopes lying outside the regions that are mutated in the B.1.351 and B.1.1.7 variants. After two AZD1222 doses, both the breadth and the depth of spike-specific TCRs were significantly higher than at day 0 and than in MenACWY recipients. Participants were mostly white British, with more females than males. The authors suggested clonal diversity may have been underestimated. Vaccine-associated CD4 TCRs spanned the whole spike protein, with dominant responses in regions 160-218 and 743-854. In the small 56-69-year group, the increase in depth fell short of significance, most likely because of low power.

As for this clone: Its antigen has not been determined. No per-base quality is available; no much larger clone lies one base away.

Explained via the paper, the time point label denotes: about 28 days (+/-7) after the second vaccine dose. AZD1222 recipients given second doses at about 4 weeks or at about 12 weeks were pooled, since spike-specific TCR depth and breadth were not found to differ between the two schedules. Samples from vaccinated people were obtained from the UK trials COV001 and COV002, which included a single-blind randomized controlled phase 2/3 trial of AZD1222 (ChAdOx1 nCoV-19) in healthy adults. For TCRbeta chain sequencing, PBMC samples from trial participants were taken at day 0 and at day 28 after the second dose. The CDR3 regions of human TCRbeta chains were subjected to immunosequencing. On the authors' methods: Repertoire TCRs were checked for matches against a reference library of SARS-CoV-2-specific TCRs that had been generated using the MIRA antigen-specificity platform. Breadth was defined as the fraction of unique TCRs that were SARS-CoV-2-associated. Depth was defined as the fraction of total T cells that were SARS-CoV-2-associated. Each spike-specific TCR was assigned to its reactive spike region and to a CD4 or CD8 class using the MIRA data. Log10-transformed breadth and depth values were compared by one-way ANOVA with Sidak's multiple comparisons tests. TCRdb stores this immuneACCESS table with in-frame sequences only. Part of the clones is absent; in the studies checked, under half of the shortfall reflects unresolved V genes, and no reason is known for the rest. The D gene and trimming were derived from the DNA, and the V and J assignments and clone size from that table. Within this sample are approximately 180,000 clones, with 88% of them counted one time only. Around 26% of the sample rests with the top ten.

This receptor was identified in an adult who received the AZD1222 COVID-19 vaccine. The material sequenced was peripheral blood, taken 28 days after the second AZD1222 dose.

The sequenced DNA: TGTGCCAGCAGTCTACCGGGACTCAGCTCCTACGAGCAGTACTTC. It specifies CASSLPGLSSYEQYF. The receptor chain draws on TRBV6-5 and TRBJ2-7; the D gene is perhaps TRBD2, on 6 matching bases. Trimming costs V 5 bases and J 0 bases, and their ends lie 14 bases apart. The CDR3 spans 15 residues, from the cysteine through the phenylalanine. Only the CDR3 DNA is retained, 45 bases long and in frame from the first base. The germline V gene supplies CDR1 MNHEY and CDR2 SVGAGI.